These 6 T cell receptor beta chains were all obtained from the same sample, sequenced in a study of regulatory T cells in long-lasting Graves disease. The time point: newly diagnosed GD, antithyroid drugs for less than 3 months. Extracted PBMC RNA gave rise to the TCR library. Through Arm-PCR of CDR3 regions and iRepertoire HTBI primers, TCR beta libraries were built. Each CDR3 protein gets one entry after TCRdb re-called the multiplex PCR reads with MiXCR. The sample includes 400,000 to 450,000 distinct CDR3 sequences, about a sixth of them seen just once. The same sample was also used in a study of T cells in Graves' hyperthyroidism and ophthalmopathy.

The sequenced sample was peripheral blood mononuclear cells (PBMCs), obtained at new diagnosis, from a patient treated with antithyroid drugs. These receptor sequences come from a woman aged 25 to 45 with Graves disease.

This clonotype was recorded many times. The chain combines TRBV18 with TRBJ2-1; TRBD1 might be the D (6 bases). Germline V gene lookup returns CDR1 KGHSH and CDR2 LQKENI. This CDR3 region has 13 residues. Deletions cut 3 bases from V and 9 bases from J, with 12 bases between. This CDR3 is CASSPYRDIEQFF. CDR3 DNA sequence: TGTGCCAGCTCACCGTACCGGGACATTGAGCAGTTCTTC.

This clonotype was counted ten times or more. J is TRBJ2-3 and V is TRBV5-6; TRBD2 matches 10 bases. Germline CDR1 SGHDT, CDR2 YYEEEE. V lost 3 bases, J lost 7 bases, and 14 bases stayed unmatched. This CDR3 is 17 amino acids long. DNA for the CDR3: TGTGCCAGCAGCTGGCAACCCGCTAGCGGGAGAATGAATACGCAGTATTTT. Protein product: CASSWQPASGRMNTQYF.

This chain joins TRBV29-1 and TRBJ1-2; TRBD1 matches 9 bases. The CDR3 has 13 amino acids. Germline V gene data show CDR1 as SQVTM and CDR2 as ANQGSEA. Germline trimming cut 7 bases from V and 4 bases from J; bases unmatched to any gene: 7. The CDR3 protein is CSAKGTGIYGYTF. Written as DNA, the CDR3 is TGCAGCGCAAAGGGGACAGGGATCTATGGCTACACCTTC.

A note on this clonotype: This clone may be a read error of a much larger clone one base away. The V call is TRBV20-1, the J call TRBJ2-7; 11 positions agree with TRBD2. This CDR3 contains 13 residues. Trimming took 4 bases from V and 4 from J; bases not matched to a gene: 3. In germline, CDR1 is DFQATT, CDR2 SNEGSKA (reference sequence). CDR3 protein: CSAMASGGYEQYF. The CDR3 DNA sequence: TGCAGTGCTATGGCTAGCGGGGGGTACGAGCAGTACTTC.

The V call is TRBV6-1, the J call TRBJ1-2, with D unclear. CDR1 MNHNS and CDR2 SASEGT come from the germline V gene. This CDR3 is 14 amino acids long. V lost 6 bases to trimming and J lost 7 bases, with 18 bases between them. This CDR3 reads CASRPIDERFGYTF. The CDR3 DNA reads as TGTGCCAGCAGGCCCATCGATGAGCGGTTTGGCTACACCTTC.

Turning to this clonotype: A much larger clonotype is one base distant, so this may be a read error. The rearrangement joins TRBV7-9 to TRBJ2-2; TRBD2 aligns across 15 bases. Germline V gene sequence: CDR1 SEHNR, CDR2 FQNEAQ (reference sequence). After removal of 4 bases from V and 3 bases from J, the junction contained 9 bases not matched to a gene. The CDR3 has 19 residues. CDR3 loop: CASSSPGLAGGPDTGELFF. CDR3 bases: TGTGCCAGCAGCTCACCGGGACTAGCGGGAGGACCGGACACCGGGGAGCTGTTTTTT.